Detailed here is one T cell receptor beta chain. This receptor's antigen is unknown. The record has no base qualities; no much larger clone is one base away. Library preparation used the immunoSEQ multiplex PCR assay. The multiplex PCR relied on a mix of 60 forward primers for TCR Vbeta segments and 13 reverse primers for TCR Jbeta segments. The CDR3 region of rearranged TCR beta genes was amplified from genomic DNA with a multiplex PCR assay. On the Illumina HiSeq System, the amplified TCR beta libraries were sequenced as 87-base-pair reads. The study's own analysis went as follows. Across the 670 or so repertoires, a later analysis counted some 81 million unique TCR beta chains, around 11 million of which were shared by at least two donors. Raw reads were error-corrected and collapsed into unique sequences with a nearest-neighbor algorithm that merged closely related sequences to remove PCR and sequencing errors. Alignment of CDR3 sequences to IMGT reference sequences was used to assign V, D and J gene segments. For a sequence to be retained, at least a six-nucleotide match to both a V gene segment and a J gene segment was required. Rearrangements were classified as productive when the CDR3 lacked stop codons and remained in frame with V and J, and all other rearrangements were classified as non-productive. Following IMGT convention, CDR3 was defined as the stretch from the second conserved V-encoded cysteine up to the conserved J-encoded phenylalanine. Sequences without an unambiguous match to a single V gene segment were excluded from the earlier analysis of approximately 560 of the donors. In an earlier analysis of approximately 590 of the donors, V segments were called functional above 56.7% productive rearrangements and were called segregating when the between-donor standard deviation exceeded 5%. A statistical classification framework was built to diagnose cytomegalovirus status from the catalog of TCR beta chain sequences. In a later analysis, V and J genes were assigned by comparing TCR nucleotide sequences against IMGT/GENE-DB human TR gene sequences. A later analysis assigned CDR3 sequences and most-parsimonious VDJ recombination scenarios with the TCRdist pipeline. In a later analysis, each TCR beta chain was defined by its CDR3 amino acid sequence together with its V-gene family, and reads lacking a unique V-gene family were excluded. In a later analysis, 550 to 650 highly shared, low-generation-probability nucleotide sequences were removed to address suspected cross-contamination and a sequencing artifact. For each public chain, a later analysis derived a clonal expansion index from normalized ranks of inferred template counts within each repertoire. A later analysis computed generation probabilities with a VDJ recombination model fitted to out-of-frame rearrangements, and checked the results against IGoR. In a later analysis, hypergeometric tests were used to score TCR-TCR, TCR-HLA and TCR-CMV co-occurrence, with a repertoire-size bias correction applied to TCR pairs. To estimate false discovery rates, a later analysis permuted the HLA or CMV assignments 20 times. In a later analysis, co-occurring TCRs were grouped using DBSCAN, and TCRdist sequence similarity was added for clustering within HLA-allele-positive subsets. For co-occurrence clustering, repertoires with fewer than 30,000 or more than 120,000 public chains were excluded, along with several repertoires with anomalous nucleotide sharing. TCRdb took this table from immuneACCESS and kept in-frame rearrangements with V and J called. Such tables lack part of the clones; where checked against another copy, unresolved V genes explain under half of the gap, and the rest is unexplained. The D gene and trimming were derived from the DNA, and the V and J assignments and clone size from that table. The sample table holds over 75,000 clones, of which roughly three quarters were seen once. Together, the top ten hold 0.76% of the sample.

The data originate from a study of cytomegalovirus exposure and HLA in healthy donors (dated by TCRdb to about 2017). With regard to the full study: An earlier analysis of some 600 of the donors reported approximately 260 Gb of sequence data and 90 million to 120 million unique TCR beta sequences obtained from roughly 180 million T cells. Approximately 300 gigabases of sequencing data and around 90 million unique TCR sequences made up an early release that covered 640 HLA-typed donors. Among the approximately 400 genotyped donors, 75% to 90% belonged to the genetic ancestry cluster associated with self-reported Caucasian donors. The study aimed to test whether cataloging public T cell receptors could reveal signatures of past pathogen exposure. The study used immunosequencing to profile the T cell repertoires of approximately 630 subjects and linked those repertoires to cytomegalovirus serostatus. In addition to the first cohort of around 670 subjects, a separate validation cohort of approximately 110 different subjects was used. The study combined high-throughput TCR immunosequencing, statistical association of individual TCRs with disease status, and machine learning to predict cytomegalovirus infection status. A later analysis re-examined previously published TCR beta repertoires from more than 650 donors and added high-resolution HLA genotyping to investigate patterns of TCR occurrence. The later analysis used no new phenotypic data to find candidate immune exposures, relying instead on TCR beta sequences and their occurrence across donors. An earlier analysis of some 500 of the donors used high-throughput TCR beta sequencing to judge whether each TCR beta V gene segment behaved as functional or pseudogenic. Donor age, sex, ethnicity and CMV serostatus were compiled together with the repertoire data. Genome-wide SNP genotypes for about 60% of the 666 donors were used in a later genetic analysis, which treated that subset as a discovery cohort. Every repertoire in the discovery cohort had been generated on one and the same sequencing platform. HLA typing included class I and class II loci at four-digit resolution. Typing coverage differed by locus: A, B, C, DRB1 and DQB1 were typed in about 629-640 donors, DQA1 in 500 to 550, DPA1 in 606, and DPB1 in 472. Five DR-DQ haplotypes were handled as single units for association and clustering because linkage in the cohort was strong. Among some 410 genotyped donors of the cohort, an average of approximately 230,000 unique TCR beta nucleotide sequences were sequenced per donor, roughly a sixth of them non-productive.

Overall results and qualifications from the work: Several of the top co-occurrence clusters appeared to be linked to parvovirus B19, influenza, CMV and Epstein-Barr virus, according to a later analysis. A further reported finding was that TCR beta sequences accurately predicted the HLA-A and HLA-B alleles for most subjects in the first cohort. A later genetic analysis reported fewer N-insertions in productive TCRs among donors in an Asian-associated ancestry cluster than the approximately 670-donor mean. Only TCR beta chains were sequenced in this cohort, and the absence of alpha or paired-chain data limited detectable features. V-gene and J-gene trimming of TCR beta chains was associated with a missense DCLRE1C variant in a later genetic analysis, and the association was replicated in an independent cohort. A group of highly shared sequence variants was considered likely to be a technical artifact of the sequencing pipeline. Cytomegalovirus status was reported to be diagnosed by the classifier with high specificity and sensitivity in both the original and validation cohorts. Specific HLA alleles were associated with 18,000 or so TCR beta sequences at a false discovery rate of 0.05 in a later analysis. In the study, some 160 TCR beta chains were listed as associated with cytomegalovirus. It was suggested by the authors that the approach could potentially be generalized to other disease states and immunological phenotypes. In a later analysis, TCR association rates were found to vary across HLA loci, with the most associated TCRs seen for DRB1 alleles and the fewest for HLA-C alleles. Because HLA typing was missing for some donors at each locus, association tests included only the typed subset. In an earlier analysis of 587 of the donors, most TCR beta V segments were observed in productive rearrangements about 90% or about 30% of the time, broadly matching IMGT annotations. The earlier analysis of nearly 600 of the donors excluded some 15 rarely observed V segments, including chromosome 9 orphons, because counts were too low. Most TCR sequences were observed very rarely across donors, whereas some public TCRs were present in many individuals. In vitro tests confirmed that a few of the cytomegalovirus-associated TCR beta chains recognize cytomegalovirus antigens. The only immune exposure information available for the cohort was CMV serostatus. In a later analysis, HLA-associated TCR beta chains showed more clonal expansion and lower generation probabilities than non-associated chains that were equally common. Correlated functional status among segregating V segments might reflect linkage disequilibrium, but an unknown experimental factor could not be ruled out. Presence/absence analyses assumed roughly uniform sequencing depth across donors, an assumption that may not hold. Some IMGT-functional V segments, including TRBV6-2 and TRBV6-3, could not be distinguished by the 87-base-pair reads and were therefore excluded. Assigning TCR associations to individual alleles was difficult when HLA alleles, especially DR and DQ, strongly co-occurred. In a later analysis, most CMV-associated TCR beta chains were found to appear HLA-restricted, with HLA associations seemingly driven largely by CMV exposure.

The cohort comprised some 680 healthy bone marrow donors. Cohort members were all nominally healthy when sampled, although unrecorded immune exposures were likely present. The donor was CMV seronegative and was included in the group of about 400 seronegative cohort members. Every donor gave a peripheral blood sample, and the peripheral blood mononuclear cells from that sample were used for TCR beta sequencing. The Qiagen DNeasy Blood Extraction Kit was used to extract genomic DNA from the blood cell samples. Unmatched junction bases come to 7, with V trimmed by 0 bases and J by 8 bases. From the cysteine through the phenylalanine, the CDR3 covers 15 amino acids. Of all the DNA, just the CDR3 is kept, 45 bases in frame from base 1. From the germline V gene, CDR1 is MNHEY and CDR2 is SVGAGI.

The chain employs TRBV6-5 and TRBJ1-2, with 9 bases matching TRBD1. Input material: PBMCs. The TCR sequence derives from a woman aged 60-75 years in good health and CMV-seronegative. CDR3 region: CASSYSGTGTRGYTF. The bases are TGTGCCAGCAGTTACTCCGGGACAGGGACTAGAGGCTACACCTTC.